Below, 23 T cell receptor beta chains from the same sample are listed, as sequenced in a study of blood T cell repertoires in COVID-19. Method: immunoSEQ multiplex PCR; TCRdb's copy keeps in-frame clones and lacks some. The sample consists of tens of thousands of clones, more than 75% of them appearing once. Sequenced: peripheral blood. These receptors were taken from a woman aged 80 or over with acute or convalescent COVID-19.

J is TRBJ1-1 and V is TRBV28; tentatively, D is TRBD1 (6 bases). Germline V gene lookup returns CDR1 MDHEN and CDR2 SYDVKM. V was clipped by 2 bases and J by 1 base, with 8 bases between them. This CDR3 region has 14 residues. As DNA, the CDR3 is TGTGCCAGCAGTTTACCAGGGGCGAACACTGAAGCTTTCTTT. This codes for CASSLPGANTEAFF.

The V call is TRBV29-1, the J call TRBJ1-1, with a tentative D call TRBD1 (6 bases). CDR1 and CDR2 (germline): SQVTM, ANQGSEA. The CDR3 covers 12 residues. Trimming removed 6 bases from V and 10 bases from J, with 18 bases in between. The CDR3 DNA reads TGCAGCGTGAGCCCGGACAGAGTGAGAGCTTTCTTT. As protein: CSVSPDRVRAFF.

The gene calls are TRBV19 and TRBJ2-2, with 8 bases aligning to TRBD2. The J segment lost 6 bases and the V segment lost 7 bases, leaving 13 bases of the junction unmatched. Germline CDR1 LNHDA, CDR2 SQIVND (reference sequence). This CDR3 is 16 amino acids long. CDR3 protein: CASIRSGLVIPGELFF. CDR3 sequence (DNA): TGTGCCAGTATCAGGTCGGGACTAGTCATTCCCGGGGAGCTGTTTTTT.

This CDR3 is CATSESSGSVFEQFF. The CDR3 nucleotides read TGTGCCACCAGTGAAAGTAGCGGGAGTGTCTTTGAGCAGTTCTTC. The chain uses TRBV24-1 and TRBJ2-1; 9 bases line up with TRBD2. Germline assignment: CDR1 KGHDR and CDR2 SFDVKD. This CDR3 region has 15 residues. Losses at the gene ends were 4 bases for V and 9 bases for J; bases not matched to a gene: 9.

This sequence joins TRBV10-1 and TRBJ2-1; D gene ambiguous. This CDR3 spans 14 amino acids. Germline values: CDR1 WNHNN, CDR2 SYGVQD (reference sequence). V lost 6 bases, J lost 6 bases, and 15 bases lay in between. CDR3: CASSPTTRLNEQFF. The CDR3 DNA reads as TGCGCCAGCAGCCCTACTACTCGTCTCAATGAGCAGTTCTTC.

This sequence joins TRBV6-5 and TRBJ1-3; 9 positions match TRBD1. CDR1 and CDR2 from the germline V gene are MNHEY and SVGAGI. With 11 bases clipped from V and 3 bases from J, the junction kept 8 bases outside the gene matches. This CDR3 contains 14 residues. The CDR3 region is CAGTGPVDGNTIYF. The CDR3 DNA reads TGTGCCGGGACAGGGCCGGTTGATGGAAACACCATATATTTT.

In regard to this clone: A junction end diverges from the germline sequence, so it may reflect a read error. V is TRBV29-1 and J is TRBJ2-1; 7 bases are shared with TRBD1. CDR3 length: 12 amino acids. CDR1 is SQVTM, CDR2 ANQGSEA, per germline. CDR3 in DNA: TGCAGCGTGGGCGGACAGGAGCGGTCTTGGGTCTTC. Translating it yields CSVGGQERSWVF.

There are a few counts of this clone. The genes are TRBV6-5 and TRBJ2-2; maybe TRBD1 (6 bases). V was trimmed by 4 bases and J by 15 bases, leaving 21 bases between them. CDR1 is MNHEY and CDR2 is SVGAGI in the germline V gene. This CDR3 has 14 amino acids. DNA of the CDR3: TGTGCCAGCAGTTCGAACCGGGACACCAGGTCGATGTTTTTT. It is translated as CASSSNRDTRSMFF.

The genes are TRBV2 and TRBJ1-2; 7 nucleotides match TRBD1. Germline CDR1 is SNHLY and CDR2 is FYNNEI. Trimming took 6 bases from V and 5 from J; bases not matched to a gene: 6. CDR3 length: 13 amino acids. CDR3 sequence (DNA): TGTGCCAGCAGCCTCGGGACAGCTTATGGCTACACCTTC. Its translation: CASSLGTAYGYTF. The full variable domain, in which reference TRBV2 and TRBJ1-2 provide the parts outside the CDR3, is EPEVTQTPSHQVTQMGQEVILRCVPISNHLYFYWYRQILGQKVEFLVSFYNNEISEKSEIFDDQFSVERPDGSNFTLKIRSTKLEDSAMYFCASSLGTAYGYTFGSGTRLTVV.

The rearrangement joins TRBV6-1 to TRBJ1-2, with D hard to call. This CDR3 comprises 13 residues. Germline CDR1 reads MNHNS; CDR2 reads SASEGT. V was trimmed by 1 base and J by 3 bases, leaving 6 bases between them. CDR3 region: CASSEGQYYGYTF. The CDR3 DNA is TGTGCCAGCAGTGAAGGGCAGTACTATGGCTACACCTTC.

J is TRBJ1-1 and V is TRBV18; perhaps TRBD1 as D (6 bases). Germline V lookup: CDR1 KGHSH, CDR2 LQKENI. The CDR3 length is 14 residues. Trimming removed 3 bases at V and 3 bases at J, with 11 bases between. CDR3 residues: CASSPLQGYTEAFF. In nucleotides, the CDR3 is TGTGCCAGCTCACCCCTACAGGGCTACACTGAAGCTTTCTTT. Full variable domain (outside the CDR3, taken from reference TRBV18 and TRBJ1-1): NAGVMQNPRHLVRRRGQEARLRCSPMKGHSHVYWYRQLPEEGLKFMVYLQKENIIDESGMPKERFSAEFPKEGPSILRIQQVVRGDSAAYFCASSPLQGYTEAFFGQGTRLTVV.

The V gene is TRBV10-3, the J gene TRBJ2-2, with a weak D call TRBD2 (5 bases). The CDR3 spans 14 residues. V gave up 0 bases and J gave up 5 bases, with 7 bases separating them. Germline CDR1 and CDR2: ENHRY and SYGVKD. This chain's CDR3 is CAISESRGTGELFF. In DNA, the CDR3 is TGTGCCATCAGTGAGTCGAGAGGGACCGGGGAGCTGTTTTTT.

The table lists this clone with a count of one. The chain has TRBV13 and TRBJ2-7; 7 nucleotides agree with TRBD1. Germline V gives CDR1 PRHDT, CDR2 FYEKMQ (reference sequence). With V trimmed by 5 bases and J by 1 base, 8 bases remained unmatched. The CDR3 length is 15 residues. DNA for the CDR3: TGTGCCAGCAGCCTGATACCGGGACAGTCCTACGAGCAGTACTTC. Its protein is CASSLIPGQSYEQYF.

The V and J genes are TRBV5-5 and TRBJ2-1, with TRBD2 identical over 10 bases. Losses at the gene ends were 2 bases for V and 4 bases for J; bases not matched to a gene: 3. The CDR3 totals 15 residues. Germline loops: CDR1 SGHKS, CDR2 YYEKEE (reference sequence). Written as DNA, the CDR3 is TGTGCCAGCAGCTTCGGGACTAGCGCGTACAATGAGCAGTTCTTC. Translation: CASSFGTSAYNEQFF.

This clone was seen once. The gene calls are TRBV5-1 and TRBJ2-3; 11 nucleotides line up with TRBD2. In germline, CDR1 is SGHRS, CDR2 YFSETQ. The CDR3 contains 16 residues. Trimming at V came to 3 bases and at J to 5 bases, leaving 8 bases not matched to a gene. The CDR3 loop is CASSSLAGAGGDTQYF. In DNA, the CDR3 is TGCGCCAGCAGCTCACTAGCGGGGGCCGGGGGAGATACGCAGTATTTT.

V is TRBV11-2 and J is TRBJ2-3, with D possibly matching TRBD2 (5 bases). Germline V lookup: CDR1 SGHAT, CDR2 FQNNGV. The CDR3 extends over 13 amino acids. V dropped 5 bases and J dropped 5 bases, with 11 bases sitting between them. This CDR3 is CASSRGGGDTQYF. The CDR3 bases are TGTGCCAGCAGCAGAGGAGGAGGAGATACGCAGTATTTT.

The V call is TRBV7-3, the J call TRBJ2-3; D is unresolved. Trimming left V 4 bases short and J 6 bases short, with 20 bases between. The CDR3 covers 16 residues. CDR1 is SGHTA, CDR2 FQGTGA, per germline. The DNA for the CDR3 is TGTGCCAGCAGCTCTCCCCCGGGTGTTTATTCCGATACGCAGTATTTT. Its translation: CASSSPPGVYSDTQYF.

V usage is TRBV10-3 and J usage is TRBJ1-4; 7 bases line up with TRBD1. The CDR3 contains 15 residues. Looked up from germline, CDR1 is ENHRY and CDR2 is SYGVKD. V lost 6 bases to trimming and J lost 1 base; unmatched junction nucleotides: 5. The CDR3 spells CAISPDRETNEKLFF. The DNA of the CDR3 is TGTGCCATCAGCCCAGACAGGGAAACTAATGAAAAACTGTTTTTT.

The chain has TRBV6-6 and TRBJ1-2; perhaps TRBD1 as D (5 bases). Trimming stripped 7 bases from V and 1 base from J, with 13 bases between. This CDR3 has 14 amino acids. In germline, CDR1 is MNHNY, CDR2 SVGAGI (reference sequence). Written as DNA, the CDR3 is TGTGCCAGCATGCGCGGGGGAGATAACTATGGCTACACCTTC. It yields the protein CASMRGGDNYGYTF.

This clone has a handful of counts. The chain couples TRBV27 to TRBJ1-1, with unresolved D. Germline CDR1 and CDR2: MNHEY and SMNVEV (reference sequence). This CDR3 spans 11 amino acids. V was pared by 2 bases and J by 10 bases, with 8 bases between. As DNA, the CDR3 is TGTGCCAGCAGTTTACGCGGTATAGCTTTCTTT. Its translation is CASSLRGIAFF.

The rearrangement joins TRBV7-9 to TRBJ1-1; D unresolved. This CDR3 comprises 14 residues. Per germline, CDR1 SEHNR and CDR2 FQNEAQ (reference sequence). Trimming shortened V by 5 bases and J by 0 bases, and 10 bases separated the two germline ends. The CDR3 reads CASSRTEVNTEAFF. In nucleotides, the CDR3 is TGTGCCAGCAGCAGGACGGAGGTGAACACTGAAGCTTTCTTT.

The rearrangement uses TRBV30 and TRBJ1-4; no firm D call. Germline V gives CDR1 GTSNPN, CDR2 SVGIG (reference sequence). V lost 5 bases to trimming and J lost 2 bases, with 15 bases between them. This CDR3 comprises 15 residues. The CDR3 sequence is CAWSGSLGTNEKLFF. For the CDR3, the DNA is TGTGCCTGGTCCGGGTCCCTCGGGACTAATGAAAAACTGTTTTTT. Supplemented by reference TRBV30 and TRBJ1-4, the full variable domain reads SQTIHQWPATLVQPVGSPLSLECTVEGTSNPNLYWYRQAAGRGLQLLFYSVGIGQISSEVPQNLSASRPQDRQFILSSKKLLLSDSGFYLCAWSGSLGTNEKLFFGSGTQLSVL.

This sequence joins TRBV30 and TRBJ2-7; 7 nucleotides match TRBD1. Germline V CDR1 and CDR2: GTSNPN, SVGIG (reference sequence). This CDR3 has 14 residues. V lost 2 bases and J lost 6; bases outside the gene matches: 10. CDR3: CAWSSQGDRSEQYF. CDR3 nucleotides: TGTGCCTGGAGTAGCCAGGGGGATCGGAGCGAGCAGTACTTC. The variable domain in full, with the rest retrieved from reference TRBV30 and TRBJ2-7, is SQTIHQWPATLVQPVGSPLSLECTVEGTSNPNLYWYRQAAGRGLQLLFYSVGIGQISSEVPQNLSASRPQDRQFILSSKKLLLSDSGFYLCAWSSQGDRSEQYFGPGTRLTVT.